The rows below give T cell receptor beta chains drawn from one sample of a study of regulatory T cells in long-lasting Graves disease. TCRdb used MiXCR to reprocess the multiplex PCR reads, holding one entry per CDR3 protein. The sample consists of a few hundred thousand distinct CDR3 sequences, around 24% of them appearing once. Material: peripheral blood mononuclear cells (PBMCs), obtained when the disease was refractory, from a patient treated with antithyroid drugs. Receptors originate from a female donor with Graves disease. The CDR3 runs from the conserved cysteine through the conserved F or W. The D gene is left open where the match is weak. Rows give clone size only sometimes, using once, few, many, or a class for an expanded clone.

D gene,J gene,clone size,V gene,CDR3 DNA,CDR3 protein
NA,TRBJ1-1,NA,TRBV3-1,TGTGCCAGCAGCCCGTCCCGACAGGAGAACACTGAAGCTTTCTTT,CASSPSRQENTEAFF
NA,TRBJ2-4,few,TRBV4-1,TGCGCCAGCAGTCGACCTCCGTCGGGACAAAACATTCAGTACTTC,CASSRPPSGQNIQYF
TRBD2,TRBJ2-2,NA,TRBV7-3,TGTGCCAGCAGCTCCCGGACTAGATTGAGTTCCGGGGAGCTGTTTTTT,CASSSRTRLSSGELFF
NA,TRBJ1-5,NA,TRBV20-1,TGCAGTGCAACCCTGGGGGATTATAGCAATCAGCCCCAGCATTTT,CSATLGDYSNQPQHF
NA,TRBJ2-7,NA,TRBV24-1,TGTGCCACCAGTGAACGGCTCTCCTACGAGCAGTACTTC,CATSERLSYEQYF
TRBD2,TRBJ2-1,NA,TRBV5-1,TGCGCCAGCGGTCTGAGCGGGAGGGGGTCCTACAATGAGCAGTTCTTC,CASGLSGRGSYNEQFF
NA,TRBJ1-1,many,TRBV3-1,TGTGCCAGCAGCCAAGCGGCAGTCTTAGGCACTGAAGCTTTCTTT,CASSQAAVLGTEAFF
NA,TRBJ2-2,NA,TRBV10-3,TGTGCCATCAGCCTCAAGACAGGGAACACCGGGGAGCTGTTTTTT,CAISLKTGNTGELFF
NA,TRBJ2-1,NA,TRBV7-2,TGTGCCAGCAGCTTATACGGGAGCTCCTACAATGAGCAGTTCTTC,CASSLYGSSYNEQFF
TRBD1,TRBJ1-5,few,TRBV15,TGTGCCACCAGCAGAGAACTCCTTGGGACAGGGGCGGGACAGCCCCAGCATTTT,CATSRELLGTGAGQPQHF
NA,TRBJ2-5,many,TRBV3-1,TGTGCCAGCAGCCAAGCCATTGAGACCCAGTACTTC,CASSQAIETQYF
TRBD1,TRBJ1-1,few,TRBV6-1,TGTGCCAGCAGTGAATACAGGGGCCAGACTGAAGCTTTCTTT,CASSEYRGQTEAFF
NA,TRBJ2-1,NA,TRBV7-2,TGTGCCAGCAGCTTAGACGGACGGCTTTATGAGCAGTTCTTC,CASSLDGRLYEQFF
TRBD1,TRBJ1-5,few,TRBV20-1,TGCAGTGCTAGAGATGTAGTCCAGGGGGCGTGGGATAGCAATCAGCCCCAGCATTTT,CSARDVVQGAWDSNQPQHF
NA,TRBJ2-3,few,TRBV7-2,TGTGCCAGCAGCTTAGGGTTCTCTAGCACAGATACGCAGTATTTT,CASSLGFSSTDTQYF
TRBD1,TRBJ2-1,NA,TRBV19,TGTGCCACCAGAAGGGACAGGGGGCGAACACGGGGGGTCAATGAGCAGTTCTTC,CATRRDRGRTRGVNEQFF
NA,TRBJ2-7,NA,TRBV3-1,TGTGCCAGCAGCCGACCCGGGGAGCAGTACTTC,CASSRPGEQYF
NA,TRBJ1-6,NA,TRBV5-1,TGCGCCAGCAGCTTGGATATAGTGGATTCACCCCTCCACTTT,CASSLDIVDSPLHF
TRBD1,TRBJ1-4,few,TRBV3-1,TGTGCCAGCAGCGAACGACAGGGGGCGTCCCGAAAACTGTTTTTT,CASSERQGASRKLFF
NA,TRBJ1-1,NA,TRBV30,TGTGCCTGGAGTGTAATTCAGGGGAACACTGAAGCTTTCTTT,CAWSVIQGNTEAFF
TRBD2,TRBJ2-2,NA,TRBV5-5,TGTGCCAGCAGCTTATCGGGGGGTGAAACCGGGGAGCTGTTTTTT,CASSLSGGETGELFF
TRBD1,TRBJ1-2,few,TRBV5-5,TGTGCCAGTATAATTGGACAGGGGGAATTTGGCTACACCTTC,CASIIGQGEFGYTF
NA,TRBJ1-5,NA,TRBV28,TGTGCCAGCAGCAATAGACAGAACAGCAATCAGCCCCAGCATTTT,CASSNRQNSNQPQHF
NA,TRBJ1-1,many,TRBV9,TGTGCCAGCAGCGAGACAACCTTGAACACTGAAGCTTTCTTT,CASSETTLNTEAFF
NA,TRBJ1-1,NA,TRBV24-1,TGTGCCACCAGTGACCCTGCTTCGCAGGGTAGGGCTTTCTTT,CATSDPASQGRAFF
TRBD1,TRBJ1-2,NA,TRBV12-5,TGTGCTAGTGGCCTGGGACAGGACAATGGCTACACCTTC,CASGLGQDNGYTF
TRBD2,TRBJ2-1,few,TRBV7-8,TGTGCCAGCAGACGGACTAGCTCAGACAATGAGCAGTTCTTC,CASRRTSSDNEQFF
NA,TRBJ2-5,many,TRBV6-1,TGTGCCAGCAGTCCGAGGTCACCTCAAGAGACCCAGTACTTC,CASSPRSPQETQYF
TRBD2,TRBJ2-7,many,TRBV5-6,TGTGCCAGCAGCTTCGGGACTAGTTCCGAGCAGTACTTC,CASSFGTSSEQYF
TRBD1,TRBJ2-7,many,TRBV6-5,TGTGCCAGCAGTTACTCGAGAACAGGGGCTTCCTACGAGCAGTACTTC,CASSYSRTGASYEQYF
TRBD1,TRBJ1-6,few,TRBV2,TGTGCCAGCGGAGCGTCCCGGGACAGGAATTCACCCCTCCACTTT,CASGASRDRNSPLHF
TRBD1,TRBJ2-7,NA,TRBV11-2,TGTGCCAGCAGCTTAGGATCGTTGTGGGGACAGAGCTCCTACGAGCAGTACTTC,CASSLGSLWGQSSYEQYF
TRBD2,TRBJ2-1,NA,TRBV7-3,TGTGCCAGCAGCGTGACGGGGGGGTATGAGCAGTTCTTC,CASSVTGGYEQFF
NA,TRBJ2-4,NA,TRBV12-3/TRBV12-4,TGTGCCAGCACCCAGGGGTTTATAAACATTCAGTACTTC,CASTQGFINIQYF
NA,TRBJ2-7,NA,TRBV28,TGTGCCAGCTTACATGGGGACTCCTACGAGCAGTACTTC,CASLHGDSYEQYF
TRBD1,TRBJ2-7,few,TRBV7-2,TGTGCCAGCAGCTTTTTGGGACAGGGGGCGCAGGAGCAGTACTTC,CASSFLGQGAQEQYF
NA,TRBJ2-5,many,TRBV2,TGTGCCAGCAGTGCCGAGGTTGGGCCGGAGACCCAGTACTTC,CASSAEVGPETQYF
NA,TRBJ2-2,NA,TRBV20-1,TGCAGTGCTAGCCTGGTACAAAACACCGGGGAGCTGTTTTTT,CSASLVQNTGELFF
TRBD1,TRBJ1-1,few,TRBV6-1,TGTGCCAGCAGCGACACAGGGGCCCGGGAAGCTTTCTTT,CASSDTGAREAFF
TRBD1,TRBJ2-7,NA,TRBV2,TGTGCCAGCAGCCAGGAACAGGGGGCGGCCAACTACGAGCAGTACTTC,CASSQEQGAANYEQYF
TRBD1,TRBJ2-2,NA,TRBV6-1,TGTGCCAGCAGCCTAGACAGGGGGTTCGGGGAGCTGTTTTTT,CASSLDRGFGELFF
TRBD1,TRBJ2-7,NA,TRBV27,TGTGCCAGCAGTTCTTCTCGGGACAGGACGGTCTTCCACGAGCAGTACTTC,CASSSSRDRTVFHEQYF